These 26 T cell receptor beta chains share one sample of origin, sequenced in a study of blood T cell repertoires in COVID-19 (TCRdb year 2020). Library preparation used the immunoSEQ multiplex PCR assay. TCRdb mirrors the immuneACCESS table, restricted to in-frame sequences. Some clones are absent from its copies; in checked studies, under half trace to an unresolved V gene, and the reason for the others is unknown. This sample has about 100,000 clones in its table, and about 90% of those were observed once. 5.2% of the sample lies in the top ten. The sequenced sample was peripheral blood. The origin of the receptors is a woman aged 45-60 years with COVID-19, enrolled during active disease.

This rearrangement joins TRBV18 to TRBJ1-4, with D possibly being TRBD1 (6 bases). There are 13 residues in the CDR3. Looked up from germline, CDR1 is KGHSH and CDR2 is LQKENI. V lost 3 bases and J lost 8, with 10 bases in between. CDR3 nucleotides: TGTGCCAGCTCACCGACAGGAAGAGAAAAACTGTTTTTT. It codes for CASSPTGREKLFF.

This clone was recorded only once. The J gene is TRBJ1-2, the V gene TRBV24-1; 8 positions match TRBD1. The CDR3 has 15 residues. Germline-derived CDR1 and CDR2 are KGHDR and SFDVKD. V gave up 4 bases and J gave up 7 bases; unmatched junction bases: 10. The CDR3 is CATSESHDRGGGYTF. The CDR3 DNA sequence: TGTGCCACCAGTGAATCACATGACAGGGGTGGTGGCTACACCTTC.

This clone was picked up a small number of times. This chain joins TRBV3-1 (or the pseudogene TRBV3-2) and TRBJ2-7; 13 bases match TRBD2. The ends lost 1 base at V and 6 bases at J; junction bases unmatched: 3. The germline V gene encodes CDR1 LGHDT and CDR2 YNNKEL (reference sequence). The CDR3 runs to 15 residues. In DNA, the CDR3 is TGTGCCAGCAGCCAAGTCACTAGCGGGGGGGGCGAGCAGTACTTC. It encodes CASSQVTSGGGEQYF.

This sequence joins TRBV2 and TRBJ2-5; D not certain. V was clipped by 5 bases and J by 1 base, with 11 bases between them. Germline V gene lookup returns CDR1 SNHLY and CDR2 FYNNEI. The CDR3 runs 14 residues. DNA for the CDR3: TGTGCCAGCAGTTGGTCTAGTGGCCAAGAGACCCAGTACTTC. Its translation is CASSWSSGQETQYF.

V gene TRBV20-1 combines with J gene TRBJ2-1, with a tentative D call TRBD2 (6 bases). The V gene's germline CDR1 is DFQATT and CDR2 SNEGSKA (reference sequence). The CDR3 totals 11 residues. V was pared by 6 bases and J by 8 bases, with 11 bases between. The CDR3: CSARGGDEQFF. The CDR3 coding sequence is TGCAGTGCCCGAGGAGGGGATGAGCAGTTCTTC.

This clone was counted between two and nine times. The chain joins TRBV7-9 to TRBJ2-1; 11 bases align to TRBD2. This CDR3 is 13 amino acids long. V trimming: 4 bases; J trimming: 8 bases; junction bases outside the gene matches: 1. Germline loops: CDR1 SEHNR, CDR2 FQNEAQ (reference sequence). The CDR3 is CASSSLAGDEQFF. Here the CDR3 DNA reads TGTGCCAGCAGCTCACTAGCGGGGGATGAGCAGTTCTTC.

V usage is TRBV6-5 and J usage is TRBJ1-1; no definite D call. Trimming took 3 bases from V and 3 from J, leaving 11 bases between them. In germline, CDR1 is MNHEY, CDR2 SVGAGI. This CDR3 region has 14 residues. The CDR3: CASSYRGGYTEAFF. CDR3 coding DNA: TGTGCCAGCAGTTATCGGGGAGGATACACTGAAGCTTTCTTT.

V is TRBV7-2 and J is TRBJ2-7, with D possibly TRBD1 on 6 matching bases. Per germline, CDR1 SGHTA and CDR2 FQGNSA. The CDR3 runs to 13 residues. V was cut by 3 bases and J by 2 bases, with 8 bases left in between. CDR3 bases: TGTGCCAGCAGCTTTACAGGGCCCTACGAGCAGTACTTC. This encodes CASSFTGPYEQYF.

This chain joins TRBV5-1 and TRBJ1-6; no clear D. The CDR3 loop spans 17 amino acids. Per germline, CDR1 SGHRS and CDR2 YFSETQ. V was cut by 1 base and J by 4 bases, with 15 bases left in between. CDR3: CASSLFGGNNYNSPLHF. The CDR3 DNA follows: TGCGCCAGCAGCTTGTTTGGAGGAAACAATTATAATTCACCCCTCCACTTT.

The CDR3 is CASSLLETGTGNTIYF. The CDR3, as DNA: TGTGCCAGCAGCTTATTGGAGACAGGGACTGGAAACACCATATATTTT. The rearrangement joins TRBV7-9 to TRBJ1-3; 7 positions agree with TRBD1. J was trimmed by 2 bases and V by 2 bases; bases with no gene match: 6. The length of the CDR3 is 16 residues. Germline assignment: CDR1 SEHNR and CDR2 FQNEAQ (reference sequence).

The chain links TRBV5-4 to TRBJ2-7, with TRBD1 matching over 10 bases. The germline V gene has CDR1 SGHNT and CDR2 YYREEE (reference sequence). The CDR3 spans 14 residues. J was trimmed by 3 bases and V by 5 bases; bases with no gene match: 5. CDR3 sequence: CASRAGQGLYEQYF. The CDR3, as DNA: TGTGCCAGCAGGGCGGGACAGGGGCTCTACGAGCAGTACTTC.

This chain joins TRBV5-4 and TRBJ2-5; D might be TRBD2 (6 bases). Germline-derived CDR1 and CDR2 are SGHNT and YYREEE (reference sequence). Between the trimmed V and J ends, which lost 1 base and 1 base, there was a span of 17 bases. The CDR3 sequence is 17 residues long. CDR3 loop: CASSLLGGQKSQETQYF. The CDR3 DNA is TGTGCCAGCAGCTTGTTGGGGGGTCAAAAATCCCAAGAGACCCAGTACTTC.

This chain links TRBV4-3 with TRBJ1-6, with a tentative D call TRBD1 (6 bases). Per the germline V gene, CDR1 is LGHNA and CDR2 is YSLEER. Trimming left V 3 bases short and J 10 bases short, with 13 bases between. The CDR3 consists of 14 residues. The CDR3 region is CASSQSQGNSPLHF. In DNA, the CDR3 is TGCGCCAGCAGCCAGTCACAGGGTAACTCACCCCTCCACTTT.

The rearrangement joins TRBV23-1 to TRBJ2-3; possible D gene TRBD2, 6 bases. Being an ORF, TRBV23-1 has a function that is uncertain. Deletions cut 1 base from V and 5 bases from J, with 10 bases between. CDR3 length: 14 amino acids. The CDR3 bases are TGCGCCAGCAGTCAATTCCCGGGGGAAGATACGCAGTATTTT. The encoded protein is CASSQFPGEDTQYF.

Here the CDR3 reads CASSPPGFPDTQYF. The CDR3 coding sequence is TGTGCCAGCAGCCCCCCCGGTTTTCCAGATACGCAGTATTTT. The chain uses TRBV9 and TRBJ2-3; D call uncertain. The germline gives CDR1 SGDLS, CDR2 YYNGEE. V lost 4 bases to trimming and J lost 4 bases, with 13 bases between them. This CDR3 has 14 amino acids.

This clone came up once. The chain has TRBV6-5 and TRBJ1-1; 9 bases agree with TRBD1. The ends lost 2 bases at V and 1 base at J; junction bases unmatched: 2. The CDR3 covers 15 residues. Germline lookup yields CDR1 MNHEY and CDR2 SVGAGI. The CDR3 loop is CASSYTDRGNTEAFF. The CDR3 bases are TGTGCCAGCAGTTACACGGACAGGGGGAACACTGAAGCTTTCTTT.

The rearrangement links TRBV5-1 to TRBJ2-2; 9 nucleotides align to TRBD2. There are 15 residues in the CDR3. With 4 bases clipped from V and 5 bases from J, the junction kept 6 bases outside the gene matches. Germline values: CDR1 SGHRS, CDR2 YFSETQ. CDR3 bases: TGCGCCAGCAGCCAGGGACTAGCTCCGACCGGGGAGCTGTTTTTT. Amino acids: CASSQGLAPTGELFF.

This clone was observed a few times. In nucleotides, the CDR3 is TGTGCCAGCAGGCGGATCAGGGGGCCTGGGGCCAACGTCCTGACTTTC. This codes for CASRRIRGPGANVLTF. V is TRBV11-2 and J is TRBJ2-6; 8 bases are a match to TRBD1. This CDR3 contains 16 residues. Germline V CDR1 and CDR2: SGHAT, FQNNGV. With V trimmed by 6 bases and J by 2 bases, 6 bases remained unmatched.

V is TRBV5-1 and J is TRBJ2-1; possibly TRBD2 for D (5 bases). V gave up 0 bases and J gave up 3 bases, with 10 bases separating them. This CDR3 has 15 amino acids. Germline V gene data show CDR1 as SGHRS and CDR2 as YFSETQ. CDR3 amino acids: CASSLAAVGYNEQFF. CDR3 sequence (DNA): TGCGCCAGCAGCTTGGCAGCGGTAGGCTACAATGAGCAGTTCTTC. The full variable domain, rest sourced from reference TRBV5-1 and TRBJ2-1, is KAGVTQTPRYLIKTRGQQVTLSCSPISGHRSVSWYQQTPGQGLQFLFEYFSETQRNKGNFPGRFSGRQFSNSRSEMNVSTLELGDSALYLCASSLAAVGYNEQFFGPGTRLTVL.

The V call is TRBV6-5, the J call TRBJ2-3; unclear D gene. Germline assignment: CDR1 MNHEY and CDR2 SVGAGI. V lost 6 bases and J 4 bases, leaving 14 bases between the germline ends. The CDR3 is made up of 14 amino acids. The CDR3 DNA reads as TGTGCCAGCAGGTCACTTGGCGGTCCAGATACGCAGTATTTT. This sequence encodes CASRSLGGPDTQYF.

This chain links TRBV9 with TRBJ1-1; the D gene is possibly TRBD1 (6 bases). The V gene lost 0 bases and the J gene lost 1 base, with 13 bases spanning the gap. Germline-derived CDR1 and CDR2 are SGDLS and YYNGEE. The CDR3 covers 16 residues. DNA for the CDR3: TGTGCCAGCAGCGTAGGAGTTAAGGACAGGAACACTGAAGCTTTCTTT. Its translation is CASSVGVKDRNTEAFF.

This clone was detected once. The CDR3 is CASRQLAEETQYF. CDR3 bases: TGTGCCAGCAGACAGCTAGCGGAGGAGACCCAGTACTTC. The chain combines TRBV7-2 with TRBJ2-5, with 7 bases identical to TRBD2. The V gene's germline CDR1 is SGHTA and CDR2 FQGNSA. This CDR3 comprises 13 residues. J gave up 5 bases and V 6 bases, and 6 bases lay outside the gene matches.

V usage is TRBV18 and J usage is TRBJ2-5; TRBD1 aligns across 11 bases. The CDR3 extends over 13 amino acids. The J segment lost 5 bases and the V segment lost 8 bases, leaving 4 bases of the junction unmatched. CDR1 is KGHSH, CDR2 LQKENI, per germline. This CDR3 is CASTGQGGETQYF. CDR3 sequence (DNA): TGTGCCAGCACGGGACAGGGGGGCGAGACCCAGTACTTC.

The genes are TRBV5-1 and TRBJ2-2, with TRBD2 matching over 8 bases. CDR1 SGHRS and CDR2 YFSETQ come from the germline V gene. The CDR3 loop spans 17 amino acids. V dropped 4 bases and J dropped 4; count of bases not matched to a gene: 12. DNA of the CDR3: TGCGCCAGCAGCGCTGGACTAGCCGGGGAAGTCACCGGGGAGCTGTTTTTT. Amino acids: CASSAGLAGEVTGELFF.

The chain combines TRBV14 with TRBJ1-2; D unresolved. V gave up 3 bases and J gave up 2 bases, with 4 bases separating them. This CDR3 is 12 amino acids long. Germline V gene lookup returns CDR1 SGHDN and CDR2 FVKESK. In DNA form, the CDR3 reads TGTGCCAGCAGCCAGGGCAACTATGGCTACACCTTC. Translating it yields CASSQGNYGYTF.

The rearrangement uses TRBV6-5 and TRBJ1-2, with D possibly TRBD1 on 5 matching bases. This CDR3 is built from 13 residues. Germline V gene data show CDR1 as MNHEY and CDR2 as SVGAGI. The V end lost 10 bases, the J end lost 7 bases, and 19 bases lay between the germline ends. CDR3: CANSPLGVGGYTF. The CDR3 nucleotides are TGTGCCAACTCCCCGCTAGGGGTGGGTGGCTACACCTTC.